This is a list of T cell receptor beta chains from one sample in a study of response to subunit inactivated influenza vaccine. TCRdb used MiXCR to reprocess the RT-PCR reads, holding one entry per CDR3 protein. Altogether 300,000 to 350,000 distinct CDR3 sequences are present, just over 20% being singletons, with the ten largest covering roughly 10%. The sequencing here drew on PBMCs from blood, taken about 19 months after vaccination. These receptors all stem from a man between 50 and 75 years old who received an inactivated influenza vaccine. CDR3s include the opening cysteine and the closing phenylalanine or tryptophan. D genes are given only for firm matches. Clone sizes are given selectively: once, few, many, or a class where the clone is expanded.

. TRBJ1-5 TRBV20-1 . CSARGWDQPQHF TGCAGTGCTAGGGGGTGGGATCAGCCCCAGCATTTT
. TRBJ1-6 TRBV4-3 TRBD1 CASSQMGIQGYSPLHF TGCGCCAGCAGCCAAATGGGGATACAGGGGTATTCACCCCTCCACTTT
. TRBJ1-2 TRBV3-1 . CASSPEARDYGYTF TGTGCCAGCAGCCCCGAAGCCAGGGACTATGGCTACACCTTC
. TRBJ1-1 TRBV5-1 . CASSFKYSNTEAFF TGCGCCAGCAGCTTTAAATACTCGAACACTGAAGCTTTCTTT
many TRBJ2-2 TRBV4-3 . CASSRGLNTGELFF TGCGCCAGCAGTCGAGGGCTCAACACCGGGGAGCTGTTTTTT
few TRBJ2-3 TRBV9 TRBD2 CASTTSGSDGDTQYF TGTGCCAGCACAACTAGCGGGAGTGATGGGGATACGCAGTATTTT
. TRBJ2-7 TRBV29-1 TRBD1 CSVGPRGLNEQYF TGCAGCGTGGGCCCCAGGGGGCTCAACGAGCAGTACTTC
. TRBJ2-7 TRBV27 . CASSPAVRFYEQYF TGTGCCAGCAGTCCCGCGGTGAGATTCTACGAGCAGTACTTC
many TRBJ1-4 TRBV20-1 . CSARVGREAEKLFF TGCAGTGCTAGAGTCGGCAGGGAGGCTGAAAAACTGTTTTTT
few TRBJ1-4 TRBV6-6 . CASRGPNEKLFF TGTGCCAGCAGGGGGCCTAATGAAAAACTGTTTTTT
. TRBJ2-7 TRBV11-2 . CASSLPPLYDSSYEQYF TGTGCCAGCAGCTTACCTCCACTATACGATAGCTCCTACGAGCAGTACTTC
few TRBJ1-2 TRBV7-9 . CASKLAGDPRGYTF TGTGCCAGCAAGCTGGCAGGGGACCCGAGGGGCTACACCTTC
few TRBJ1-5 TRBV20-1 TRBD1 CSAGARDRHSNQPQHF TGCAGTGCTGGCGCTCGGGACAGGCATAGCAATCAGCCCCAGCATTTT
. TRBJ2-2 TRBV28 TRBD2 CASSSIAGGLTGELFF TGTGCCAGCAGTTCTATAGCGGGGGGGCTAACCGGGGAGCTGTTTTTT
. TRBJ1-6 TRBV16 . CASSRTAPQGTSSPLHF TGTGCCAGCAGCCGTACCGCCCCACAGGGTACGAGTTCACCCCTCCACTTT
. TRBJ2-7 TRBV5-6 . CASSLGGTFYEQYF TGTGCCAGCAGCTTGGGGGGGACCTTCTACGAGCAGTACTTC
many TRBJ1-4 TRBV4-3 . CASSQDRVGNEKLFF TGCGCCAGCAGCCAAGATCGGGTAGGAAATGAAAAACTGTTTTTT
many TRBJ2-2 TRBV11-2 . CASSPGQSTGELFF TGTGCCAGCAGCCCGGGACAATCAACCGGGGAGCTGTTTTTT
. TRBJ2-1 TRBV7-2 TRBD1 CASSPTGGLYNEQFF TGTGCCAGCAGTCCGACAGGGGGCCTATACAATGAGCAGTTCTTC
. TRBJ2-6 TRBV11-1 . CASSLIRGPGANVLTF TGTGCCAGCAGCTTAATCCGGGGCCCTGGGGCCAACGTCCTGACTTTC
. TRBJ1-1 TRBV3-1 . CASSHDWTPTVLNTEAFF TGTGCCAGCAGCCACGATTGGACACCCACAGTTTTGAACACTGAAGCTTTCTTT
few TRBJ1-1 TRBV15 . CATSREQGGMNTEAFF TGTGCCACCAGCAGGGAACAGGGAGGGATGAACACTGAAGCTTTCTTT
. TRBJ1-4 TRBV7-9 TRBD1 CASSWDSGELFF TGTGCCAGCAGCTGGGACAGCGGCGAACTGTTTTTT
few TRBJ1-5 TRBV12-3/TRBV12-4 . CASSLTVNQPQHF TGTGCCAGCAGTTTAACAGTAAATCAGCCCCAGCATTTT
many TRBJ2-7 TRBV24-1 . CATSEAGTYEQYF TGTGCCACCAGTGAGGCCGGTACCTACGAGCAGTACTTC
few TRBJ2-7 TRBV4-2 . CASSQDIRDEQYF TGTGCCAGCAGCCAAGATATTAGGGACGAGCAGTACTTC
. TRBJ2-5 TRBV14 . CASSQDRSRATQYF TGTGCCAGCAGCCAAGATCGGAGCCGGGCGACCCAGTACTTC
few TRBJ2-4 TRBV20-1 TRBD2 CSASPSGRRKNIQYF TGCAGTGCTAGCCCTAGCGGGAGACGGAAAAACATTCAGTACTTC
. TRBJ2-7 TRBV7-9 . CASSLISYEQYF TGTGCCAGCAGCTTAATCAGTTACGAGCAGTACTTC
many TRBJ1-5 TRBV20-1 . CSAGPLRGNQPQHF TGCAGTGCAGGCCCACTAAGGGGCAATCAGCCCCAGCATTTT
few TRBJ2-5 TRBV28 TRBD1 CASSLQGQGLGETQYF TGTGCCAGCAGTTTGCAAGGACAGGGGTTAGGTGAGACCCAGTACTTC
. TRBJ2-2 TRBV9 TRBD1 CASSDRDRVAGELFF TGTGCCAGCAGCGACCGGGACAGGGTGGCCGGGGAGCTGTTTTTT
few TRBJ1-5 TRBV15 . CATARDRSGSNQPQHF TGTGCCACCGCACGGGACCGGTCGGGTAGCAATCAGCCCCAGCATTTT
. TRBJ2-1 TRBV7-8 . CASRDYRRNEQFF TGTGCCAGCAGGGATTACAGAAGGAATGAGCAGTTCTTC
few TRBJ1-3 TRBV3-1 . CASSQSGGRNTIYF TGTGCCAGCAGCCAAAGCGGGGGAAGGAACACCATATATTTT
few TRBJ1-6 TRBV15 . CATSGFSYNSPLHF TGTGCCACCAGCGGCTTCTCCTATAATTCACCCCTCCACTTT
few TRBJ1-6 TRBV4-2 . CASSQEGDSNSPLHF TGTGCCAGCAGCCAAGAGGGCGACAGTAATTCACCCCTCCACTTT
. TRBJ2-1 TRBV18 . CASSPSAGSYNEQFF TGTGCCAGCTCACCATCCGCAGGCTCCTACAATGAGCAGTTCTTC
many TRBJ2-3 TRBV11-2 . CASSLSGHTDTQYF TGTGCCAGCAGCTTGAGTGGACACACAGATACGCAGTATTTT
few TRBJ2-1 TRBV6-2/TRBV6-3 TRBD2 CASSLAGGDYNEQFF TGTGCCAGCAGTCTAGCGGGGGGTGATTACAATGAGCAGTTCTTC
few TRBJ1-2 TRBV15 . CATSRDPSLAYGYTF TGTGCCACCAGCAGAGACCCTTCCCTGGCCTATGGCTACACCTTC
. TRBJ1-6 TRBV6-2/TRBV6-3 . CASSRESRRSPLHF TGTGCCAGCAGCCGGGAGAGTAGAAGGTCACCCCTCCACTTT
. TRBJ2-3 TRBV20-1 TRBD1 CSAPTGVTQYF TGCAGTGCACCGACAGGGGTTACGCAGTATTTT
. TRBJ2-1 TRBV3-1 . CASSQAAANNEQFF TGTGCCAGCAGCCAAGCCGCTGCGAACAATGAGCAGTTCTTC
. TRBJ1-2 TRBV6-5 . CASSLLPRGNYGYTF TGTGCCAGCAGTTTACTACCCAGGGGAAACTATGGCTACACCTTC
many TRBJ1-2 TRBV4-3 . CASSQSGTLPLPYGYTF TGCGCCAGCAGCCAATCGGGGACTCTACCTTTACCCTATGGCTACACCTTC
once TRBJ2-2 TRBV2 TRBD2 CASSPRGGRTGDLFF TGTGCCAGCAGCCCGCGGGGGGGCCGCACCGGGGACCTGTTTTTT
. TRBJ1-1 TRBV2 . CASSVSGNTEAFF TGTGCCAGCAGTGTCTCAGGAAACACTGAAGCTTTCTTT
. TRBJ1-1 TRBV30 . CAWSVQGTEAFF TGTGCCTGGAGTGTACAGGGCACTGAAGCTTTCTTT
few TRBJ2-4 TRBV6-2/TRBV6-3 TRBD2 CASRRLAGKNIQYF TGTGCCAGCAGGCGCTTAGCGGGGAAAAACATTCAGTACTTC
few TRBJ1-2 TRBV7-2 . CASSVFLGLYGYTF TGTGCCAGCAGCGTTTTTTTGGGTCTCTATGGCTACACCTTC
. TRBJ2-2 TRBV19 TRBD1 CASSIGGQGITGELFF TGTGCCAGTAGTATCGGGGGACAGGGAATCACCGGGGAGCTGTTTTTT
few TRBJ2-7 TRBV27 . CASSLVSGGMVYEQYF TGTGCCAGCAGTTTAGTTTCGGGCGGGATGGTATACGAGCAGTACTTC
. TRBJ2-7 TRBV6-5 . CASRGGERRAYEQYF TGTGCCAGCAGAGGGGGCGAACGGAGGGCCTACGAGCAGTACTTC
few TRBJ1-2 TRBV6-2/TRBV6-3 . CASRFSGERGGYTF TGTGCCAGCAGATTTTCAGGGGAGCGAGGAGGCTACACCTTC
many TRBJ1-2 TRBV5-5 . CASSADNNYGYTF TGTGCCAGCAGCGCTGACAATAACTATGGCTACACCTTC
. TRBJ2-5 TRBV24-1 TRBD1 CATSRQGADQETQYF TGTGCCACCAGTCGACAGGGGGCTGACCAAGAGACCCAGTACTTC
few TRBJ2-5 TRBV7-9 TRBD1 CASSRSGQGFQETQYF TGTGCCAGCAGCCGGTCGGGACAGGGCTTCCAAGAGACCCAGTACTTC
. TRBJ2-7 TRBV15 . CATSISLSYEQYF TGTGCCACCAGCATAAGCTTGTCCTACGAGCAGTACTTC